These 29 T cell receptor beta chains were sequenced from one sample in a study of technical replicates of blood from a few donors (dated by TCRdb to about 2017). Library creation used the immunoSEQ multiplex PCR assay. The table was pulled from immuneACCESS by TCRdb, which kept in-frame rearrangements only. Such tables lose some clones; where checked, under half of the loss comes from unresolved V genes, and the rest has no known cause. Present in this sample are about 81,000 clones, 75% to 90% of which were seen just once. Of the sample, about 4% falls within the top ten clones. Sequencing was carried out using PBMCs. Receptors were obtained from a human donor in good health. Some clones in this sample may be carry-over from other donors' samples.

This clone was detected only a few times. The chain employs TRBV9 and TRBJ1-1; D might be TRBD1 (6 bases). The V end lost 0 bases, the J end lost 2 bases, and 8 bases lay between the germline ends. CDR1 SGDLS and CDR2 YYNGEE come from the germline V gene. This CDR3 is 14 amino acids long. CDR3 residues: CASSVGTANTEAFF. In DNA form, the CDR3 reads TGTGCCAGCAGCGTAGGGACAGCCAACACTGAAGCTTTCTTT.

V gene TRBV2 combines with J gene TRBJ1-6; D is uncertain. Trimming shortened V by 6 bases and J by 8 bases, and 14 bases separated the two germline ends. Germline CDR1 and CDR2: SNHLY and FYNNEI. The CDR3 runs to 14 residues. The CDR3 DNA follows: TGTGCCAGCAGGGCCCAAGTCTTGTATTCACCCCTCCACTTT. This gives the protein CASRAQVLYSPLHF.

The J gene is TRBJ2-7, the V gene TRBV18, with D perhaps matching TRBD1 (6 bases). Germline assignment: CDR1 KGHSH and CDR2 LQKENI. With 3 bases removed from V and 4 bases from J, the gap between germline ends came to 10 bases. The CDR3 extends over 13 amino acids. CDR3 in amino acids: CASSPRGGYEQYF. CDR3 coding DNA: TGTGCCAGCTCACCCAGGGGCGGATACGAGCAGTACTTC.

This clone has just one count. V usage is TRBV23-1 and J usage is TRBJ1-6; TRBD1 aligns across 9 bases. TRBV23-1 is recorded as an ORF, its role being uncertain. Losses at the gene ends were 4 bases for V and 13 bases for J; bases not matched to a gene: 17. The CDR3 runs to 17 residues. In DNA, the CDR3 is TGCGCCAGCAGTCTAGTACAGGGCTCTAGGACAGGGGACCCCCTCCACTTT. Its translation is CASSLVQGSRTGDPLHF.

The chain joins TRBV5-8 to TRBJ1-4; perhaps TRBD1 as D (5 bases). CDR1 is SGHTS, CDR2 YDEGEE, per germline. Trimming removed 0 bases at V and 8 bases at J, with 11 bases between. CDR3 length: 14 residues. CDR3 in amino acids: CASSLEGAGEKLFF. In DNA, the CDR3 is TGTGCCAGCAGCTTGGAAGGGGCGGGAGAAAAACTGTTTTTT.

The chain uses TRBV30 and TRBJ2-7; TRBD2 agrees at 10 bases. The CDR3 spans 19 residues. CDR1 is GTSNPN, CDR2 SVGIG, per germline (reference sequence). V dropped 2 bases and J dropped 2; count of bases not matched to a gene: 18. The CDR3 DNA reads as TGTGCCTGGAGTACTTCGGCTAGCGGGAGAGGTCAGGGAACCTACGAGCAGTACTTC. This translates into CAWSTSASGRGQGTYEQYF.

The chain couples TRBV15 to TRBJ2-1; TRBD1 matches at 9 bases. With 5 bases clipped from V and 1 base from J, the junction kept 3 bases outside the gene matches. The V gene's germline CDR1 is LNHNV and CDR2 YYDKDF (reference sequence). This CDR3 spans 15 amino acids. CDR3 DNA sequence: TGTGCCACCAGCGAGGGACAGGGTTCCTACAATGAGCAGTTCTTC. It codes for CATSEGQGSYNEQFF.

The chain employs TRBV6-6 and TRBJ1-6; D gene unclear. In germline, CDR1 is MNHNY, CDR2 SVGAGI (reference sequence). The CDR3 sequence is 15 residues long. The ends were cut back, 5 bases at V and 7 bases at J, with 15 bases in the middle. This CDR3 reads CASSVPGGGNSPLHF. The CDR3 nucleotides are TGTGCCAGCAGTGTGCCGGGTGGAGGAAATTCACCCCTCCACTTT.

The V call is TRBV19, the J call TRBJ1-1, with D perhaps matching TRBD1 (5 bases). Trimming took 5 bases from V and 7 from J, leaving 17 bases between them. The V gene's germline CDR1 is LNHDA and CDR2 SQIVND (reference sequence). The CDR3 covers 14 residues. The CDR3 coding sequence is TGTGCCAGTAGTCTGACAGACCGACGGCGTGAAGCTTTCTTT. It specifies CASSLTDRRREAFF.

The gene calls are TRBV7-3 and TRBJ2-3, with 8 bases that match TRBD2. The CDR3 is 15 amino acids. Losses at the gene ends were 3 bases for V and 4 bases for J; bases not matched to a gene: 6. CDR1 and CDR2 from the germline V gene are SGHTA and FQGTGA. The CDR3 here is CASSFGAGGADTQYF. CDR3 sequence (DNA): TGTGCCAGCAGCTTTGGGGCGGGGGGAGCAGATACGCAGTATTTT. The complete variable domain, with remaining parts taken from reference TRBV7-3 and TRBJ2-3, reads GAGVSQTPSNKVTEKGKYVELRCDPISGHTALYWYRQSLGQGPEFLIYFQGTGAADDSGLPNDRFFAVRPEGSVSTLKIQRTERGDSAVYLCASSFGAGGADTQYFGPGTRLTVL.

This clone has only a few counts. This chain links TRBV4-1 with TRBJ1-4, with D hard to call. Trimming cost V 1 base and J 0 bases, with 6 bases left between them. Looked up from germline, CDR1 is MGHRA and CDR2 is YSYEKL. This CDR3 contains 15 residues. The CDR3 coding sequence is TGCGCCAGCAGCCAAGGGACTTCAACTAATGAAAAACTGTTTTTT. This translates into CASSQGTSTNEKLFF.

The V and J genes are TRBV30 and TRBJ2-1; D is unresolved. CDR1 is GTSNPN, CDR2 SVGIG, per germline (reference sequence). Trimming left V 2 bases short and J 8 bases short, with 7 bases between. The CDR3 loop spans 11 amino acids. In DNA form, the CDR3 reads TGTGCCTGGAGTCCAAGCTATGAGCAGTTCTTC. It codes for CAWSPSYEQFF. Full variable domain (outside the CDR3, taken from reference TRBV30 and TRBJ2-1): SQTIHQWPATLVQPVGSPLSLECTVEGTSNPNLYWYRQAAGRGLQLLFYSVGIGQISSEVPQNLSASRPQDRQFILSSKKLLLSDSGFYLCAWSPSYEQFFGPGTRLTVL.

The table lists this clone with a few counts. V and J are TRBV30 and TRBJ2-1, with 8 nucleotides matching TRBD2. The CDR3 totals 15 residues. V shed 0 bases, J shed 4 bases, and the junction held 5 bases outside the gene matches. Germline CDR1 GTSNPN, CDR2 SVGIG (reference sequence). The CDR3 loop reads CAWSVVTSGYNEQFF. The CDR3 bases are TGTGCCTGGAGTGTGGTCACTAGCGGTTACAATGAGCAGTTCTTC.

The sample holds a few counts of this clone. The CDR3 protein is CASSPGTAKGNTIYF. The CDR3 DNA sequence: TGTGCCAGCAGCCCGGGGACAGCGAAAGGAAACACCATATATTTT. The J gene is TRBJ1-3, the V gene TRBV4-2; TRBD1 matches at 7 bases. Trimming cost V 4 bases and J 4 bases; bases outside gene matches: 7. CDR3 length: 15 residues. CDR1 and CDR2 (germline): LGHNA, YNFKEQ.

The chain links TRBV9 to TRBJ1-6; D ambiguous. The CDR3 contains 14 residues. CDR1 and CDR2 from the germline V gene are SGDLS and YYNGEE. V was trimmed by 2 bases and J by 6 bases, leaving 9 bases between them. The CDR3, as DNA: TGTGCCAGCAGCGTCCTTACTGGTAATTCACCCCTCCACTTT. Its translation: CASSVLTGNSPLHF.

This rearrangement joins TRBV5-1 to TRBJ2-3; TRBD2 agrees at 7 bases. This CDR3 is 16 amino acids long. Germline assignment: CDR1 SGHRS and CDR2 YFSETQ. V was pared by 0 bases and J by 3 bases, with 7 bases of the junction left unmatched. In DNA, the CDR3 is TGCGCCAGCAGCTTGGAGGCGGGAGTGTTGACAGATACGCAGTATTTT. The encoded protein is CASSLEAGVLTDTQYF.

The chain is built from TRBV6-5 and TRBJ2-7, with 10 bases fitting TRBD1. Germline loops: CDR1 MNHEY, CDR2 SVGAGI. The CDR3 runs to 15 residues. Trimming at V came to 6 bases and at J to 1 base, leaving 6 bases not matched to a gene. CDR3 amino acids: CASSPGTGASYEQYF. The DNA for the CDR3 is TGTGCCAGCAGCCCCGGGACAGGGGCATCCTACGAGCAGTACTTC.

This clone has a single count. This chain joins TRBV7-8 and TRBJ1-2; the match to TRBD1 covers 7 bases. CDR3 length: 14 amino acids. The ends lost 5 bases at V and 1 base at J; junction bases unmatched: 4. CDR1 is SGHVS, CDR2 FQNEAQ, per germline. In DNA, the CDR3 is TGTGCCAGCAGCCCGACAGGGTTTAACTATGGCTACACCTTC. Translation: CASSPTGFNYGYTF.

The rearrangement links TRBV30 to TRBJ1-1, with TRBD1 identical over 7 bases. Trimming removed 5 bases from V and 1 base from J; junction bases left unmatched: 4. The CDR3 covers 13 residues. Germline V lookup: CDR1 GTSNPN, CDR2 SVGIG (reference sequence). This CDR3 reads CAWEGQPNTEAFF. The CDR3 DNA reads TGTGCCTGGGAGGGACAGCCGAACACTGAAGCTTTCTTT.

The chain employs TRBV27 and TRBJ1-1, with 11 bases aligning to TRBD1. This CDR3 region has 14 residues. Per germline, CDR1 MNHEY and CDR2 SMNVEV (reference sequence). V lost 5 bases to trimming and J lost 5 bases; unmatched junction nucleotides: 4. CDR3 region: CASSAGQGVTEAFF. In nucleotides, the CDR3 is TGTGCCAGCAGTGCGGGACAGGGGGTGACTGAAGCTTTCTTT.

The chain recombines TRBV7-9 with TRBJ2-5; D is perhaps TRBD2 (6 bases). V dropped 0 bases and J dropped 6 bases, with 17 bases sitting between them. In germline, CDR1 is SEHNR, CDR2 FQNEAQ (reference sequence). The CDR3 contains 16 residues. The CDR3 coding sequence is TGTGCCAGCAGCTTAGCAGGTCTGGGGGGACGGAAGACCCAGTACTTC. This gives the protein CASSLAGLGGRKTQYF.

This sequence joins TRBV12-5 and TRBJ2-2; the D is unclear. V lost 6 bases, J lost 3 bases, and 5 bases lay in between. The CDR3 covers 12 residues. From germline, CDR1 is LGHNT and CDR2 FRNRAP. The CDR3 nucleotides are TGTGCTAGTGGCTACTACACCGGGGAGCTGTTTTTT. Translating gives CASGYYTGELFF.

J is TRBJ2-3 and V is TRBV10-3, with D maybe TRBD2 (5 bases). The CDR3 extends over 18 amino acids. Germline CDR1 ENHRY, CDR2 SYGVKD. Deletions cut 0 bases from V and 2 bases from J, with 18 bases between. CDR3 sequence: CAISESTIAPMNTDTQYF. The DNA for the CDR3 is TGTGCCATCAGTGAGTCGACGATAGCGCCAATGAACACAGATACGCAGTATTTT.

The rearrangement links TRBV4-1 to TRBJ2-1, with D possibly TRBD2 on 6 matching bases. The CDR3 runs to 15 residues. Trimming removed 6 bases at V and 2 bases at J, with 14 bases between. CDR1 is MGHRA, CDR2 YSYEKL, per germline. CDR3: CASSLGGLAYNEQFF. The CDR3 bases are TGCGCCAGCAGTCTGGGGGGACTGGCCTACAATGAGCAGTTCTTC.

The chain employs TRBV5-8 and TRBJ2-1, with 8 bases fitting TRBD1. The CDR3 totals 15 residues. V was clipped by 2 bases and J by 5 bases; unmatched bases: 6. The germline V gene encodes CDR1 SGHTS and CDR2 YDEGEE. CDR3 loop: CASSFRTGSNNEQFF. The CDR3 DNA reads as TGTGCCAGCAGCTTCAGGACAGGGAGCAACAATGAGCAGTTCTTC.

The chain couples TRBV10-3 to TRBJ1-3, with D unclear. Trimming shortened V by 2 bases and J by 5 bases, and 4 bases separated the two germline ends. CDR1 and CDR2 (germline): ENHRY, SYGVKD. The CDR3 is 12 residues long. The CDR3 protein is CAISEGRNTIYF. In DNA form, the CDR3 reads TGTGCCATCAGTGAGGGGCGAAACACCATATATTTT.

V usage is TRBV21-1 and J usage is TRBJ1-4; TRBD1 reflects the table's D call only, with no check against the DNA. TRBV21-1 is a pseudogene. The CDR3 has 19 amino acids. CDR3 amino acids: CASSKVTGGYRGTNEKLFF. CDR3 DNA: TGTGCCAGCAGCAAAGTTACAGGGGGCTATCGGGGAACTAATGAAAAACTGTTTTTT.

The V gene is TRBV19, the J gene TRBJ1-1, with TRBD1 matching 7 bases. From germline, CDR1 is LNHDA and CDR2 SQIVND (reference sequence). The CDR3 has 13 amino acids. Trimming cost V 5 bases and J 5 bases; bases outside gene matches: 5. CDR3 sequence reads: CASSQQGQTEAFF. CDR3 DNA sequence: TGTGCCAGTAGTCAACAGGGGCAGACTGAAGCTTTCTTT.

The V call is TRBV30, the J call TRBJ2-7; the match to TRBD2 covers 14 bases. With 2 bases clipped from V and 6 bases from J, the junction kept 6 bases outside the gene matches. The germline V gene encodes CDR1 GTSNPN and CDR2 SVGIG (reference sequence). This CDR3 is 15 amino acids long. The CDR3 spells CAWSRLAGGVGEQYF. Written as DNA, the CDR3 is TGTGCCTGGAGTCGACTAGCGGGAGGGGTAGGCGAGCAGTACTTC.